The 22 T cell receptor beta chains given below trace back to one sample, sequenced in a study of cytomegalovirus exposure and HLA in healthy donors. The PCR ran on 60 Vbeta and 13 Jbeta primers. TCRdb keeps only in-frame clones here, not all; method: immunoSEQ multiplex PCR. Among 150,000 to 200,000 clones listed, 81% were seen once. The sequenced sample consisted of PBMCs. These receptors came from a man aged 18 to 35 in good health and CMV-seronegative.

The V gene is TRBV14, the J gene TRBJ1-2; 7 positions agree with TRBD1. Germline CDR1 SGHDN, CDR2 FVKESK. This CDR3 comprises 15 residues. With V trimmed by 4 bases and J by 0 bases, 5 bases remained unmatched. CDR3 loop: CASSLTGTANYGYTF. The CDR3 nucleotides read TGTGCCAGCAGCCTGACAGGGACAGCTAACTATGGCTACACCTTC.

The table lists this clone with a few counts. Other nucleotide sequences from this sample produce the same CDR3. The rearrangement joins TRBV27 to TRBJ1-1, with 10 bases identical to TRBD1. There are 15 residues in the CDR3. Trimming cost V 5 bases and J 1 base; bases outside gene matches: 4. Germline V CDR1 and CDR2: MNHEY, SMNVEV (reference sequence). Here the CDR3 DNA reads TGTGCCAGCAGTCCGACAGGGGGCAGGAACACTGAAGCTTTCTTT. It codes for CASSPTGGRNTEAFF.

The chain recombines TRBV27 with TRBJ2-5; 8 nucleotides match TRBD1. The germline CDR1 and CDR2 sequences are MNHEY and SMNVEV (reference sequence). The CDR3 covers 18 residues. Trimming took 8 bases from V and 5 from J; bases not matched to a gene: 22. CDR3 nucleotide sequence: TGTGCCAGCGCCGGAATTCAGGGGGCGCGGGTACTAGGTGAGACCCAGTACTTC. It is translated as CASAGIQGARVLGETQYF.

The genes are TRBV9 and TRBJ1-1; D may be TRBD1 (5 bases). Germline V gene data show CDR1 as SGDLS and CDR2 as YYNGEE. The CDR3 contains 14 residues. The germline V and J ends were trimmed by 4 bases and 11 bases, with 21 bases remaining between them. CDR3 protein: CASSQEGRGRMAFF. CDR3 in DNA: TGTGCCAGCAGCCAAGAAGGGAGGGGCCGGATGGCTTTCTTT. The complete variable domain, with remaining parts taken from reference TRBV9 and TRBJ1-1, reads DSGVTQTPKHLITATGQRVTLRCSPRSGDLSVYWYQQSLDQGLQFLIQYYNGEERAKGNILERFSAQQFPDLHSELNLSSLELGDSALYFCASSQEGRGRMAFFGQGTRLTVV.

The rearrangement links TRBV7-9 to TRBJ2-3, with TRBD1 matching over 8 bases. Trimming cost V 4 bases and J 5 bases; bases outside gene matches: 8. CDR1 is SEHNR and CDR2 is FQNEAQ in the germline V gene (reference sequence). The CDR3 length is 15 residues. The CDR3 bases are TGTGCCAGCAGCTCCGGACAGGGCGTAGGAGATACGCAGTATTTT. Protein: CASSSGQGVGDTQYF.

This rearrangement joins TRBV15 to TRBJ2-5; the D is unclear. This CDR3 comprises 16 residues. V shed 0 bases and J shed 5 bases, with 16 bases lying between them. Germline CDR1 and CDR2: LNHNV and YYDKDF (reference sequence). In nucleotides, the CDR3 is TGTGCCACCAGCAGAGATAAAGTAGCTAAAACGGAGACCCAGTACTTC. This translates into CATSRDKVAKTETQYF.

V usage is TRBV5-4 and J usage is TRBJ2-1; the match to TRBD2 covers 10 bases. J gave up 6 bases and V 3 bases, and 12 bases lay outside the gene matches. Germline assignment: CDR1 SGHNT and CDR2 YYREEE (reference sequence). The CDR3 sequence is 17 residues long. The chain's CDR3 is CASSSTMSERGGNEQFF. CDR3 in DNA: TGTGCCAGCAGCTCTACAATGAGTGAGCGGGGGGGCAATGAGCAGTTCTTC. The full variable domain, with the rest looked up from reference TRBV5-4 and TRBJ2-1, is ETGVTQSPTHLIKTRGQQVTLRCSSQSGHNTVSWYQQALGQGPQFIFQYYREEENGRGNFPPRFSGLQFPNYSSELNVNALELDDSALYLCASSSTMSERGGNEQFFGPGTRLTVL.

This chain uses TRBV9 with TRBJ2-3; no definite D call. Trimming shortened V by 2 bases and J by 0 bases, and 7 bases separated the two germline ends. Germline V lookup: CDR1 SGDLS, CDR2 YYNGEE. The CDR3 contains 14 residues. CDR3: CASSVVGSTDTQYF. The CDR3 DNA reads TGTGCCAGCAGCGTGGTCGGTAGCACAGATACGCAGTATTTT.

This clone has more than one count but fewer than ten. The chain carries TRBV27 and TRBJ2-7; the D is unclear. The CDR3 consists of 11 residues. Trimming took 5 bases from V and 6 from J, leaving 8 bases between them. Germline loops: CDR1 MNHEY, CDR2 SMNVEV (reference sequence). CDR3 bases: TGTGCCAGCAGTACCGGAGTCGAGCAGTACTTC. Its translation is CASSTGVEQYF.

V gene TRBV6-6 combines with J gene TRBJ1-2; 9 positions match TRBD1. Per germline, CDR1 MNHNY and CDR2 SVGAGI (reference sequence). This CDR3 is built from 16 residues. V dropped 5 bases and J dropped 1; count of bases not matched to a gene: 8. The CDR3 region is CASSPRTGVYNYGYTF. The CDR3 DNA reads TGTGCCAGCAGTCCCAGGACAGGGGTGTATAACTATGGCTACACCTTC.

This chain links TRBV7-2 with TRBJ1-6; TRBD1 might be the D (6 bases). This CDR3 has 15 residues. Looked up from germline, CDR1 is SGHTA and CDR2 is FQGNSA. Trimming stripped 2 bases from V and 7 bases from J, with 12 bases between. The CDR3 sequence is CASSLHGQGNSPLHF. CDR3 in DNA: TGTGCCAGCAGCTTACATGGGCAGGGGAATTCACCCCTCCACTTT.

The chain links TRBV10-3 to TRBJ2-5; the D gene is possibly TRBD1 (7 bases). This CDR3 spans 16 amino acids. CDR1 is ENHRY and CDR2 is SYGVKD in the germline V gene. V was trimmed by 0 bases and J by 2 bases, leaving 13 bases between them. The DNA for the CDR3 is TGTGCCATCAGTGAGTCCCCAGGGGGACTTCAAGAGACCCAGTACTTC. This gives the protein CAISESPGGLQETQYF.

The chain couples TRBV5-8 to TRBJ2-5; TRBD1 might be the D (6 bases). V was trimmed by 3 bases and J by 2 bases, leaving 17 bases between them. The CDR3 is 16 amino acids. The germline gives CDR1 SGHTS, CDR2 YDEGEE. The CDR3 nucleotides are TGTGCCAGCAGCTGGGGGACACCAACCCTACAAGAGACCCAGTACTTC. Translated: CASSWGTPTLQETQYF.

V gene TRBV7-9 combines with J gene TRBJ2-5; 12 nucleotides agree with TRBD2. Trimming took 5 bases from V and 2 from J; bases not matched to a gene: 6. The CDR3 has 16 amino acids. The germline V gene encodes CDR1 SEHNR and CDR2 FQNEAQ (reference sequence). CDR3: CASSGRTSGKQETQYF. The CDR3 nucleotides are TGTGCCAGCAGCGGCAGGACTAGCGGGAAGCAAGAGACCCAGTACTTC.

The V call is TRBV7-2, the J call TRBJ2-1; unclear D gene. Trimming removed 5 bases at V and 2 bases at J, with 22 bases between. There are 18 residues in the CDR3. Looked up from germline, CDR1 is SGHTA and CDR2 is FQGNSA. CDR3 amino acids: CASSPTPSLGQPYNEQFF. CDR3 nucleotide sequence: TGTGCCAGCAGCCCGACGCCCTCTTTGGGCCAGCCCTACAATGAGCAGTTCTTC.

Only a few counts were recorded for this clone. CDR3 nucleotide sequence: TGTGCCAGCAGTTATCGACAGGACCGCTCCTACAATGAGCAGTTCTTC. It yields the protein CASSYRQDRSYNEQFF. The chain carries TRBV11-2 and TRBJ2-1; D might be TRBD1 (6 bases). Germline V gene sequence: CDR1 SGHAT, CDR2 FQNNGV. The CDR3 is 16 residues long. V was pared by 6 bases and J by 0 bases, with 15 bases between.

The rearrangement uses TRBV5-1 and TRBJ1-3; unclear D gene. Looked up from germline, CDR1 is SGHRS and CDR2 is YFSETQ. V was cut by 4 bases and J by 3 bases, with 14 bases left in between. The CDR3 is 15 amino acids. The DNA for the CDR3 is TGCGCCAGCAGCCTTGGGGAGAGGCGTGGAAACACCATATATTTT. Amino acid sequence: CASSLGERRGNTIYF. The full variable domain, completed using reference TRBV5-1 and TRBJ1-3, is KAGVTQTPRYLIKTRGQQVTLSCSPISGHRSVSWYQQTPGQGLQFLFEYFSETQRNKGNFPGRFSGRQFSNSRSEMNVSTLELGDSALYLCASSLGERRGNTIYFGEGSWLTVV.

The genes are TRBV30 and TRBJ2-5; possibly TRBD1 for D (6 bases). CDR3 size: 14 residues. Germline V gene data show CDR1 as GTSNPN and CDR2 as SVGIG (reference sequence). V lost 2 bases and J 5 bases, leaving 15 bases between the germline ends. Here the CDR3 DNA reads TGTGCCTGGAGTAGAGGGGGTTTTGGGGAGACCCAGTACTTC. Translated, it gives CAWSRGGFGETQYF. Supplemented by reference TRBV30 and TRBJ2-5, the full variable domain reads SQTIHQWPATLVQPVGSPLSLECTVEGTSNPNLYWYRQAAGRGLQLLFYSVGIGQISSEVPQNLSASRPQDRQFILSSKKLLLSDSGFYLCAWSRGGFGETQYFGPGTRLLVL.

The chain joins TRBV6-6 to TRBJ1-4; TRBD1 matches at 7 bases. The CDR3 is made up of 15 amino acids. V was clipped by 8 bases and J by 8 bases; unmatched bases: 14. Germline CDR1 is MNHNY and CDR2 is SVGAGI (reference sequence). CDR3 DNA sequence: TGTGCCAGCCTGCCAGACAGGGCCCGTATGGAAAAACTGTTTTTT. Protein product: CASLPDRARMEKLFF.

The chain links TRBV29-1 to TRBJ2-7; tentatively, D is TRBD2 (5 bases). Germline assignment: CDR1 SQVTM and CDR2 ANQGSEA. V lost 5 bases and J lost 7, with 18 bases in between. The CDR3 runs to 13 residues. The CDR3 DNA reads as TGCAGCGTTCTCGAGGGTGGGGATCGGGAGCAGTACTTC. Encoded protein: CSVLEGGDREQYF.

The chain combines TRBV4-2 with TRBJ2-5; the match to TRBD2 covers 8 bases. V shed 4 bases, J shed 4 bases, and the junction held 17 bases outside the gene matches. The CDR3 consists of 18 residues. From germline, CDR1 is LGHNA and CDR2 YNFKEQ. The CDR3 DNA reads TGTGCCAGCAGCCCCACCGGGGGGGCGCCGGCCATTTTAGAGACCCAGTACTTC. Protein product: CASSPTGGAPAILETQYF.

This clone was found a few times. This sequence joins TRBV9 and TRBJ2-5; 7 bases line up with TRBD2. This CDR3 is built from 16 residues. The junction had 12 bases not matched to a gene; V was cut back by 3 bases and J by 4 bases. Germline loops: CDR1 SGDLS, CDR2 YYNGEE. In nucleotides, the CDR3 is TGTGCCAGCAGCGCCTCGTTCGGGGGGAACACAGAGACCCAGTACTTC. It encodes CASSASFGGNTETQYF.